The present TCR beta chain was sequenced within a study of blood T cell repertoires in COVID-19. Across the study: Spain, Italy and the United States supplied samples that represented acute and convalescent COVID-19. Sample material is recorded as cDNA or gDNA derived from T cells, B-cell-depleted T cells, or PBMCs.

Per the original data handling: Cell counts per sample came from amplifying reference gene primers. This table comes from immunoSEQ multiplex PCR, and its TCRdb copy is limited to in-frame clones, with some not included. The DNA was the basis for D and trimming; V, J and clone size are from that table. This sample has fewer than 500,000 clones, with 81% found just once. Sequencing used peripheral blood. The TCR comes from a human donor with acute or convalescent COVID-19. The donor label of this sample is uncertain.

The CDR3 sequence is CASSFTESYGYTF. CDR3 DNA sequence: TGTGCCAGCAGTTTCACAGAGTCCTATGGCTACACCTTC. V and J are TRBV12-3 or TRBV12-4 and TRBJ1-2; no clear D gene. V was shortened by 3 bases and J by 4 bases, with 9 bases between the two germline ends. This CDR3 has 13 amino acids.